Each of the 7 T cell receptor beta chains below was sequenced from the same sample in a study of blood T cell repertoires in COVID-19. Repertoires were generated with immunoSEQ multiplex PCR, while TCRdb's copy carries only in-frame clones and drops some. The data contain roughly 92,000 clones, more than 70% of them singletons. The specimen was peripheral blood. These TCRs come from a human donor with acute or convalescent COVID-19. The donor label of this sample is uncertain.

V usage is TRBV2 and J usage is TRBJ2-6; 9 nucleotides line up with TRBD1. There are 16 residues in the CDR3. Trimming cost V 5 bases and J 4 bases; bases outside gene matches: 6. Germline CDR1 and CDR2: SNHLY and FYNNEI. The CDR3 loop reads CASSRDREAGANVLTF. The CDR3 DNA follows: TGTGCCAGCAGTAGGGACAGGGAAGCGGGGGCCAACGTCCTGACTTTC.

The rearrangement uses TRBV25-1 and TRBJ1-5, with 10 bases fitting TRBD1. The CDR3 is 15 amino acids. Per the germline V gene, CDR1 is MGHDK and CDR2 is SYGVNS. Losses at the gene ends were 5 bases for V and 6 bases for J; bases not matched to a gene: 7. The chain's CDR3 is CASSSDRGQSQPQHF. The CDR3 DNA reads as TGTGCCAGCAGTTCCGACAGGGGGCAATCTCAGCCCCAGCATTTT.

The V and J genes are TRBV19 and TRBJ1-4; a weak D match, TRBD1 (6 bases). Deletions cut 6 bases from V and 4 bases from J, with 15 bases between. The CDR3 spans 15 residues. CDR1 and CDR2 from the germline V gene are LNHDA and SQIVND (reference sequence). CDR3 bases: TGTGCCAGTAGCAAGGACACCAGGGGTAATGAAAAACTGTTTTTT. Protein product: CASSKDTRGNEKLFF.

This chain connects TRBV6-5 to TRBJ2-7, with 7 bases that match TRBD1. J lost 2 bases, V lost 7 bases, and 5 bases had no gene match. Germline loops: CDR1 MNHEY, CDR2 SVGAGI. The CDR3 runs 13 residues. In DNA form, the CDR3 reads TGTGCCAGCATCACGGGACAGACCTACGAGCAGTACTTC. This codes for CASITGQTYEQYF.

The chain uses TRBV6-5 and TRBJ2-3; no reliable D call. This CDR3 contains 12 residues. The germline gives CDR1 MNHEY, CDR2 SVGAGI. V was shortened by 4 bases and J by 9 bases, with 11 bases between the two germline ends. The CDR3 loop is CASSLQLGTQYF. For the CDR3, the DNA is TGTGCCAGCAGTTTACAGCTTGGCACGCAGTATTTT.

This chain uses TRBV4-2 with TRBJ2-3, with D possibly being TRBD1 (7 bases). With 1 base removed from V and 5 bases from J, the gap between germline ends came to 16 bases. CDR1 and CDR2 (germline): LGHNA, YNFKEQ. The CDR3 consists of 16 residues. The CDR3 DNA sequence: TGTGCCAGCAGCCAAGCAGGGGGGCCGATAATAGATACGCAGTATTTT. This sequence encodes CASSQAGGPIIDTQYF.

The chain employs TRBV7-9 and TRBJ2-2; 11 nucleotides match TRBD2. The CDR3 runs to 15 residues. Germline lookup yields CDR1 SEHNR and CDR2 FQNEAQ (reference sequence). V was pared by 4 bases and J by 6 bases, with 4 bases of the junction left unmatched. CDR3 protein: CASSSTSGAPGELFF. CDR3 bases: TGTGCCAGCAGCTCGACTAGCGGGGCCCCCGGGGAGCTGTTTTTT.